This T cell receptor (beta chain) was sequenced in a study of CD4 T cells in relation to SARS-CoV-2 and coronaviruses. The trim removed 3 bases at V and 0 bases at J, leaving 3 bases unmatched. The germline gives CDR1 DFQATT, CDR2 SNEGSKA (reference sequence). The CDR3 length is 14 residues. The method was immunoSEQ multiplex PCR; TCRdb's version includes in-frame clones alone and lacks a portion of them. The sample lists 25,000 to 30,000 clones; around 76% were seen once. Before the COVID-19 pandemic, during about 2011-2018, CD4+ T cells were taken from unexposed donors. After about 10 days of culture, CD4+ T cells were isolated. This clone was observed a few times. Its cognate antigen is unknown. Study-wide points: In around 63% of donors, memory CD4+ clonotypes crossrecognized SARS-CoV-2 and at least one common cold coronavirus spike. Monoreactive clones expanded significantly more to SARS-CoV-2 than crossreactive clones did.

The material sequenced was CD4+ T cells from PBMCs, cultured in vitro. The chain recombines TRBV20-1 with TRBJ2-3; 7 bases line up with TRBD2. This receptor was taken from a human donor in good health. CDR3 residues: CSASGAGSTDTQYF. DNA of the CDR3: TGCAGTGCTAGTGGAGCGGGGAGCACAGATACGCAGTATTTT.